A selection of T cell receptor beta chains follows, all from one sample in a study of T-cell memory formation after mild COVID-19. TCRdb processed the 5' RACE reads anew with MiXCR; each CDR3 protein has one entry. The sample contains some 320,000 distinct CDR3 sequences, approximately 15% of which appear only once. Sequenced material: PBMCs or a T cell subset sorted from them (not recorded which). These TCRs come from a man younger than 35 who had mild COVID-19 (a few samples of this study predate the infection). Cell type and time point are not known. Both conserved end residues are part of each CDR3. The order of the fields is V gene, J gene, clone size, D gene, CDR3 protein, CDR3 DNA. The D gene is left open where the match is weak. A row's size may be missing; if present it is once, few, many or a size class.

TRBV10-3	TRBJ2-3	few	TRBD2	CAISLRGGADTQYF	TGTGCCATCTCCTTGCGGGGGGGCGCAGATACGCAGTATTTT
TRBV12-3/TRBV12-4	TRBJ2-1	.	.	CASSLRTPRDEQFF	TGTGCCAGCAGTTTAAGGACCCCGAGGGATGAGCAGTTCTTC
TRBV30	TRBJ2-3	.	.	CAWSVMGTQYF	TGTGCCTGGAGTGTGATGGGTACGCAGTATTTT
TRBV7-9	TRBJ1-2	.	.	CATGIGNPGYGYTF	TGTGCCACCGGCATAGGGAATCCCGGCTATGGCTACACCTTC
TRBV12-3/TRBV12-4	TRBJ2-5	few	.	CASSLLQGTGETQYF	TGTGCCAGCAGCCTCCTGCAGGGGACGGGAGAGACCCAGTACTTC
TRBV6-5	TRBJ2-4	few	.	CASSSQNIQYF	TGTGCCAGCAGTTCCCAAAACATTCAGTACTTC
TRBV7-2	TRBJ2-6	.	.	CASSLALGRSGANVLTF	TGTGCCAGCAGCTTAGCGCTCGGAAGGTCTGGGGCCAACGTCCTGACTTTC
TRBV6-6	TRBJ1-5	few	.	CASRYSTSPLSSNQPQHF	TGTGCCAGCAGGTACTCGACAAGCCCTCTTTCGAGCAATCAGCCCCAGCATTTT
TRBV4-2	TRBJ2-3	.	TRBD2	CASSQPTGGPKDTQYF	TGTGCCAGCAGCCAACCGACGGGGGGGCCAAAAGATACGCAGTATTTT
TRBV7-9	TRBJ1-4	.	.	CASSLGVTEGGTNEKLFF	TGTGCCAGCAGCTTAGGCGTAACAGAGGGTGGCACTAATGAAAAACTGTTTTTT
TRBV4-1	TRBJ2-1	.	.	CASSQGAGTEQFF	TGCGCCAGCAGCCAAGGGGCCGGGACAGAGCAGTTCTTC
TRBV10-3	TRBJ2-7	few	.	CAISEQGWRDEQYF	TGTGCCATCAGTGAACAGGGGTGGAGGGACGAGCAGTACTTC
TRBV3-1	TRBJ1-3	.	.	CDILPHGHIYF	TGTGATATTCTCCCGCATGGCCACATATATTTT
TRBV7-9	TRBJ2-3	.	.	CASTEMRGPSSTDTQYF	TGTGCCAGCACCGAAATGCGGGGGCCCTCTAGCACAGATACGCAGTATTTT